The 29 T cell receptor beta chains reported below all come from one sample, sequenced in a study of blood T cell repertoires in COVID-19. Sequencing was performed with immunoSEQ multiplex PCR; in TCRdb, only in-frame clones are kept and a portion is missing. The data hold about 88,000 clones, with roughly 89% observed a single time. Input material: peripheral blood. Receptor source: a woman aged 80 or over with active COVID-19.

The chain joins TRBV6-5 to TRBJ1-2; possibly TRBD1 for D (5 bases). The CDR3 length is 15 residues. The germline CDR1 and CDR2 sequences are MNHEY and SVGAGI. V was cut by 2 bases and J by 5 bases, with 15 bases left in between. The CDR3: CASSYPQGVGYGYTF. The CDR3 nucleotides read TGTGCCAGCAGTTACCCCCAGGGCGTGGGGTATGGCTACACCTTC.

V and J are TRBV27 and TRBJ2-1; D is possibly TRBD2 (7 bases). CDR3 length equals 16 residues. Trimming took 5 bases from V and 4 from J, leaving 18 bases between them. Germline V lookup: CDR1 MNHEY, CDR2 SMNVEV (reference sequence). The DNA of the CDR3 is TGTGCCAGCAGTCCCGGGGGGCGGGGAAGTTACAATGAGCAGTTCTTC. This sequence encodes CASSPGGRGSYNEQFF.

The chain recombines TRBV7-2 with TRBJ2-5, with 7 positions matching TRBD2. Germline CDR1 SGHTA, CDR2 FQGNSA. The CDR3 runs 16 residues. The ends lost 2 bases at V and 5 bases at J; junction bases unmatched: 11. The DNA for the CDR3 is TGTGCCAGCAGCTTAAGTTGGGGGAGGGCGGGGGAGACCCAGTACTTC. It specifies CASSLSWGRAGETQYF.

The chain links TRBV20-1 to TRBJ2-7, with D perhaps TRBD1 (6 bases). This CDR3 spans 15 amino acids. CDR1 DFQATT and CDR2 SNEGSKA come from the germline V gene (reference sequence). The V and J ends lost 6 bases and 3 bases respectively, with 21 bases between them. The CDR3 here is CSASNRVEMFYEQYF. The CDR3 DNA is TGCAGTGCCAGTAACAGGGTGGAAATGTTCTACGAGCAGTACTTC.

The chain joins TRBV12-5 to TRBJ1-2; 8 bases agree with TRBD1. There are 16 residues in the CDR3. V lost 3 bases to trimming and J lost 7 bases; unmatched junction nucleotides: 13. Per germline, CDR1 LGHNT and CDR2 FRNRAP. CDR3 DNA: TGTGCTAGTGGTTTCGGTCTAGGACAGGGAGTCTCTGGCTACACCTTC. It is translated as CASGFGLGQGVSGYTF.

This clone was seen only once. V usage is TRBV7-9 and J usage is TRBJ2-7; unclear D gene. CDR3 length: 13 amino acids. V shed 4 bases and J shed 3 bases, with 10 bases lying between them. Germline values: CDR1 SEHNR, CDR2 FQNEAQ (reference sequence). In nucleotides, the CDR3 is TGTGCCAGCAGCTCCCCTCGCAGCTACGAGCAGTACTTC. It specifies CASSSPRSYEQYF.

This rearrangement joins TRBV7-8 to TRBJ2-7; TRBD1 is a possible D gene (6 bases). Germline V gene sequence: CDR1 SGHVS, CDR2 FQNEAQ. The CDR3 covers 15 residues. Deletions cut 5 bases from V and 0 bases from J, with 14 bases between. The CDR3 DNA follows: TGTGCCAGCAGCCCCCTACAGGGCACCTCCTACGAGCAGTACTTC. Translation gives CASSPLQGTSYEQYF. Together with reference TRBV7-8 and TRBJ2-7, the CDR3 gives the full variable domain: GAGVSQSPRYKVAKRGQDVALRCDPISGHVSLFWYQQALGQGPEFLTYFQNEAQLDKSGLPSDRFFAERPEGSVSTLKIQRTQQEDSAVYLCASSPLQGTSYEQYFGPGTRLTVT.

V and J are TRBV6-2 or TRBV6-3 and TRBJ2-7; 7 nucleotides match TRBD2. Germline V gene data show CDR1 as MNHEY and CDR2 as SVGEGT. The length of the CDR3 is 19 residues. V lost 2 bases, J lost 2 bases, and 18 bases stayed unmatched. CDR3 residues: CASSYPKGITSAYPYEQYF. CDR3 sequence (DNA): TGTGCCAGCAGTTACCCGAAGGGGATCACTAGCGCGTACCCCTACGAGCAGTACTTC.

This clone was detected once. The chain uses TRBV28 and TRBJ1-5; D possibly corresponds to TRBD1 (5 bases). This CDR3 region has 14 residues. Deletions cut 6 bases from V and 6 bases from J, with 15 bases between. Germline assignment: CDR1 MDHEN and CDR2 SYDVKM. CDR3 nucleotides: TGTGCCAGCAGACCGGGGGGAGTGGGTCAGCCCCAGCATTTT. This encodes CASRPGGVGQPQHF. Looking up the rest from reference TRBV28 and TRBJ1-5 gives the full variable domain: DVKVTQSSRYLVKRTGEKVFLECVQDMDHENMFWYRQDPGLGLRLIYFSYDVKMKEKGDIPEGYSVSREKKERFSLILESASTNQTSMYLCASRPGGVGQPQHFGDGTRLSIL.

J is TRBJ2-1 and V is TRBV7-8, with D possibly matching TRBD2 (6 bases). The CDR3 spans 13 residues. The germline CDR1 and CDR2 sequences are SGHVS and FQNEAQ. V lost 0 bases and J lost 15, with 15 bases in between. CDR3 sequence reads: CASSLATGVRGFF. The CDR3, as DNA: TGTGCCAGCAGCTTAGCGACGGGAGTCCGGGGGTTCTTC.

The rearrangement links TRBV7-3 to TRBJ2-2, with no clear D. From germline, CDR1 is SGHTA and CDR2 FQGTGA. V was shortened by 4 bases and J by 4 bases, with 10 bases between the two germline ends. The CDR3 is 14 residues long. CDR3 protein: CASSSSASTGELFF. CDR3 sequence (DNA): TGTGCCAGCAGCTCGAGTGCGAGCACCGGGGAGCTGTTTTTT.

The genes are TRBV9 and TRBJ2-5; 7 nucleotides line up with TRBD2. V shed 2 bases, J shed 5 bases, and the junction held 9 bases outside the gene matches. CDR1 is SGDLS, CDR2 YYNGEE, per germline. The CDR3 is 15 amino acids. The CDR3 is CASSVRGSLGETQYF. CDR3 coding DNA: TGTGCCAGCAGCGTCCGCGGGAGCTTGGGCGAGACCCAGTACTTC. Variable domain in full (rest from reference TRBV9 and TRBJ2-5): DSGVTQTPKHLITATGQRVTLRCSPRSGDLSVYWYQQSLDQGLQFLIQYYNGEERAKGNILERFSAQQFPDLHSELNLSSLELGDSALYFCASSVRGSLGETQYFGPGTRLLVL.

This sequence joins TRBV5-4 and TRBJ1-4, with TRBD1 as a possible D gene (6 bases). The germline V gene has CDR1 SGHNT and CDR2 YYREEE (reference sequence). Trimming stripped 3 bases from V and 4 bases from J, with 13 bases between. The CDR3 is 15 amino acids. Written as DNA, the CDR3 is TGTGCCAGCAGCTGGCAGGGAGGGGGTAATGAAAAACTGTTTTTT. Amino acids: CASSWQGGGNEKLFF.

The chain recombines TRBV19 with TRBJ2-1, with 8 bases lining up with TRBD1. CDR3 length: 16 amino acids. V shed 5 bases, J shed 4 bases, and the junction held 10 bases outside the gene matches. Germline CDR1 is LNHDA and CDR2 is SQIVND (reference sequence). CDR3 amino acids: CASSPIQGAGYNEQFF. The CDR3, as DNA: TGTGCCAGTAGTCCAATCCAGGGGGCTGGATACAATGAGCAGTTCTTC. Full variable domain (rest looked up from reference TRBV19 and TRBJ2-1): DGGITQSPKYLFRKEGQNVTLSCEQNLNHDAMYWYRQDPGQGLRLIYYSQIVNDFQKGDIAEGYSVSREKKESFPLTVTSAQKNPTAFYLCASSPIQGAGYNEQFFGPGTRLTVL.

The chain has TRBV5-1 and TRBJ1-2; 7 nucleotides agree with TRBD1. CDR3 length: 16 amino acids. With 3 bases clipped from V and 4 bases from J, the junction kept 12 bases outside the gene matches. CDR1 SGHRS and CDR2 YFSETQ come from the germline V gene. The CDR3 is CASSWGARDRPYGYTF. The CDR3 DNA is TGCGCCAGCAGCTGGGGTGCCCGGGACAGACCCTATGGCTACACCTTC.

This clone showed up just once. The chain combines TRBV29-1 with TRBJ1-1; the D gene is possibly TRBD1 (5 bases). CDR1 is SQVTM and CDR2 is ANQGSEA in the germline V gene. CDR3 length equals 15 residues. With 5 bases removed from V and 0 bases from J, the gap between germline ends came to 16 bases. CDR3 bases: TGCAGCGTTAATTCAGCCAGGGTGTTGAACACTGAAGCTTTCTTT. It codes for CSVNSARVLNTEAFF.

V is TRBV6-2 or TRBV6-3 and J is TRBJ1-1; a weak D match, TRBD1 (5 bases). The CDR3 runs 14 residues. The germline CDR1 and CDR2 sequences are MNHEY and SVGEGT. The V gene lost 2 bases and the J gene lost 0 bases, with 7 bases spanning the gap. CDR3 region: CASSYRQLNTEAFF. CDR3 coding DNA: TGTGCCAGCAGTTACAGACAGTTGAACACTGAAGCTTTCTTT.

V is TRBV7-8 and J is TRBJ1-1, with D unclear. The germline V gene has CDR1 SGHVS and CDR2 FQNEAQ. The CDR3 runs 13 residues. V was trimmed by 3 bases and J by 6 bases, leaving 11 bases between them. The CDR3 nucleotides read TGTGCCAGCAGCTTGGGTAGGAGCCCTGAAGCTTTCTTT. Protein sequence: CASSLGRSPEAFF.

The CDR3 reads CASKAWGTSYNEQFF. The CDR3 DNA reads TGTGCCAGCAAGGCTTGGGGGACATCCTACAATGAGCAGTTCTTC. This chain uses TRBV5-6 with TRBJ2-1, with a weak D call TRBD1 (6 bases). With 6 bases removed from V and 1 base from J, the gap between germline ends came to 14 bases. In germline, CDR1 is SGHDT, CDR2 YYEEEE. The CDR3 has 15 residues.

The chain uses TRBV4-1 and TRBJ2-5; 8 nucleotides line up with TRBD2. V dropped 8 bases and J dropped 3; count of bases not matched to a gene: 8. The CDR3 is 14 residues long. Germline V gene data show CDR1 as MGHRA and CDR2 as YSYEKL. CDR3 in DNA: TGCGCCAGCTCCCAGCGGGAGATGGAAGAGACCCAGTACTTC. Amino acid sequence: CASSQREMEETQYF.

This chain connects TRBV20-1 to TRBJ1-1; D is ambiguous. V was trimmed by 0 bases and J by 6 bases, leaving 5 bases between them. The length of the CDR3 is 11 residues. Germline V gene data show CDR1 as DFQATT and CDR2 as SNEGSKA (reference sequence). The DNA of the CDR3 is TGCAGTGCTAGAGATCTCGCTGAAGCTTTCTTT. As protein: CSARDLAEAFF.

J is TRBJ2-1 and V is TRBV23-1; 8 bases align to TRBD2. TRBV23-1 carries the ORF label, with uncertain function. The CDR3 covers 18 residues. J was trimmed by 0 bases and V by 3 bases; bases with no gene match: 10. The DNA of the CDR3 is TGCGCCAGCAGTCACCTCGGGGGGGGGCAGGGCTCCTACAATGAGCAGTTCTTC. It is translated as CASSHLGGGQGSYNEQFF.

The chain employs TRBV28 and TRBJ1-2, with 7 positions matching TRBD1. This CDR3 contains 14 residues. V lost 5 bases, J lost 4 bases, and 7 bases stayed unmatched. The V gene's germline CDR1 is MDHEN and CDR2 SYDVKM. CDR3 DNA: TGTGCCAGCAGTCACAGGGGCCTGGGCTATGGCTACACCTTC. It encodes CASSHRGLGYGYTF.

This clone was recorded a few times. The J gene is TRBJ1-2, the V gene TRBV28; D unresolved. The CDR3 has 14 residues. The germline V and J ends were trimmed by 3 bases and 3 bases, with 11 bases remaining between them. CDR1 MDHEN and CDR2 SYDVKM come from the germline V gene. For the CDR3, the DNA is TGTGCCAGCAGTTTGGGTATCGGGTACTATGGCTACACCTTC. It yields the protein CASSLGIGYYGYTF.

The CDR3: CATSDPVAGGYNEQFF. Here the CDR3 DNA reads TGTGCCACCAGTGACCCTGTAGCGGGAGGATACAATGAGCAGTTCTTC. This chain joins TRBV24-1 and TRBJ2-1; 10 bases map to TRBD2. CDR3 length equals 16 residues. Germline loops: CDR1 KGHDR, CDR2 SFDVKD. V dropped 4 bases and J dropped 4; count of bases not matched to a gene: 6.

V usage is TRBV6-1 and J usage is TRBJ2-1, with TRBD2 identical over 7 bases. J lost 7 bases, V lost 2 bases, and 5 bases had no gene match. This CDR3 has 14 residues. Germline assignment: CDR1 MNHNS and CDR2 SASEGT. The CDR3 DNA reads TGTGCCAGCAGTGAACGGAGCGGGAAGAATGAGCAGTTCTTC. Its translation is CASSERSGKNEQFF.

The chain carries TRBV18 and TRBJ1-1, with 8 nucleotides matching TRBD1. CDR1 KGHSH and CDR2 LQKENI come from the germline V gene. The CDR3 has 14 residues. The V segment lost 4 bases and the J segment 4 bases; nucleotides outside the gene matches: 5. The CDR3 region has the DNA TGTGCCAGCTCACGTCAGGGGGCGAGCACTGAAGCTTTCTTT. Encoded protein: CASSRQGASTEAFF.

V is TRBV27 and J is TRBJ2-1; 8 bases line up with TRBD1. Germline V gene data show CDR1 as MNHEY and CDR2 as SMNVEV (reference sequence). CDR3 length: 16 residues. Losses at the gene ends were 2 bases for V and 3 bases for J; bases not matched to a gene: 6. CDR3 region: CASSLNGRGLYNEQFF. The DNA for the CDR3 is TGTGCCAGCAGTTTAAACGGCAGGGGGCTCTACAATGAGCAGTTCTTC.

The rearrangement links TRBV7-9 to TRBJ2-7, with D possibly matching TRBD2 (5 bases). Germline CDR1 and CDR2: SEHNR and FQNEAQ (reference sequence). Trimming left V 8 bases short and J 2 bases short, with 13 bases between. This CDR3 region has 13 residues. In nucleotides, the CDR3 is TGTGCCAGCGGACTTGGAGTACCCTACGAGCAGTACTTC. Its translation: CASGLGVPYEQYF.